These 5 T cell receptor beta chains originate from one sample sequenced in a study of control samples from healthy donors and cancer patients. The repertoire was sequenced with immunoSEQ multiplex PCR; TCRdb's copy has only in-frame clones and lacks some. The data show fewer than 200,000 clones, about 93% seen once. The sample was blood. The receptors come from a woman aged 60-70 years in good health.

The J gene is TRBJ2-7, the V gene TRBV5-6; tentatively, D is TRBD1 or TRBD2 (5 bases each). From germline, CDR1 is SGHDT and CDR2 YYEEEE. Between the trimmed V and J ends, which lost 4 bases and 3 bases, there was a span of 5 bases. The CDR3 extends over 11 amino acids. The CDR3 coding sequence is TGTGCCAGCAGCGGGGGCTACGAGCAGTACTTC. It codes for CASSGGYEQYF.

The chain combines TRBV10-3 with TRBJ2-1; 8 positions match TRBD2. The CDR3 covers 16 residues. The germline V gene has CDR1 ENHRY and CDR2 SYGVKD. After removal of 7 bases from V and 0 bases from J, the junction contained 8 bases not matched to a gene. The CDR3 nucleotides read TGTGCCATCACCAATAAGCGGGAGTACTCCTACAATGAGCAGTTCTTC. Translation gives CAITNKREYSYNEQFF.

The CDR3 sequence: CAWSMRQGGHEQYF. Written as DNA, the CDR3 is TGTGCCTGGAGTATGAGACAGGGGGGCCACGAGCAGTACTTC. The chain carries TRBV30 and TRBJ2-7; 9 nucleotides align to TRBD1. Germline V gene sequence: CDR1 GTSNPN, CDR2 SVGIG (reference sequence). The ends lost 2 bases at V and 5 bases at J; junction bases unmatched: 7. The CDR3 totals 14 residues.

This chain joins TRBV7-9 and TRBJ1-2; D is perhaps TRBD1 (6 bases). The CDR3 length is 14 residues. The ends were cut back, 3 bases at V and 7 bases at J, with 15 bases in the middle. The germline V gene has CDR1 SEHNR and CDR2 FQNEAQ (reference sequence). The CDR3 coding sequence is TGTGCCAGCAGCTTCGACCGGGGGGGCAGTGGCTACACCTTC. Translation gives CASSFDRGGSGYTF.

The chain is built from TRBV7-3 and TRBJ2-1, with 10 positions matching TRBD2. The germline gives CDR1 SGHTA, CDR2 FQGTGA. V lost 5 bases to trimming and J lost 8 bases; unmatched junction nucleotides: 9. The CDR3 loop spans 15 amino acids. The CDR3 is CASSPAGGPQDEQFF. The CDR3 nucleotides read TGTGCCAGCAGCCCAGCGGGGGGGCCCCAGGATGAGCAGTTCTTC. Based on the CDR3 plus reference TRBV7-3 and TRBJ2-1, the full variable domain is GAGVSQTPSNKVTEKGKYVELRCDPISGHTALYWYRQSLGQGPEFLIYFQGTGAADDSGLPNDRFFAVRPEGSVSTLKIQRTERGDSAVYLCASSPAGGPQDEQFFGPGTRLTVL.